Each of the 14 T cell receptor beta chains below was sequenced from the same sample in a study of blood T cell repertoires in COVID-19. The method was immunoSEQ multiplex PCR; TCRdb's version includes in-frame clones alone and lacks a portion of them. Among about 150,000 clones listed, approximately 73% were seen once. Sequenced: peripheral blood. The source of these receptors is a woman over 75 with acute or convalescent COVID-19.

The gene calls are TRBV5-1 and TRBJ1-2; the D gene is possibly TRBD1 (5 bases). The CDR3 spans 15 residues. CDR1 is SGHRS, CDR2 YFSETQ, per germline. Deletions cut 0 bases from V and 4 bases from J, with 13 bases between. The CDR3 region is CASSLGQTPFYGYTF. The CDR3, as DNA: TGCGCCAGCAGCTTGGGACAGACCCCGTTCTATGGCTACACCTTC. The variable domain in full, completed from reference TRBV5-1 and TRBJ1-2, reads KAGVTQTPRYLIKTRGQQVTLSCSPISGHRSVSWYQQTPGQGLQFLFEYFSETQRNKGNFPGRFSGRQFSNSRSEMNVSTLELGDSALYLCASSLGQTPFYGYTFGSGTRLTVV.

This chain connects TRBV4-2 to TRBJ2-5; perhaps TRBD2 as D (5 bases). The germline CDR1 and CDR2 sequences are LGHNA and YNFKEQ. The V end lost 2 bases, the J end lost 2 bases, and 18 bases lay between the germline ends. There are 17 residues in the CDR3. CDR3 nucleotides: TGTGCCAGCAGCCAAACCGTTAGCGCGCACCAACAAGAGACCCAGTACTTC. Translation gives CASSQTVSAHQQETQYF.

The CDR3 sequence is CASSAQGVVSGYTF. CDR3 coding DNA: TGTGCCAGTAGTGCCCAGGGTGTGGTGAGCGGCTACACCTTC. This sequence joins TRBV19 and TRBJ1-2; D is perhaps TRBD1 (5 bases). CDR3 size: 14 residues. The V gene lost 5 bases and the J gene lost 8 bases, with 18 bases spanning the gap. Germline loops: CDR1 LNHDA, CDR2 SQIVND (reference sequence). Filled out from reference TRBV19 and TRBJ1-2, the complete variable domain reads DGGITQSPKYLFRKEGQNVTLSCEQNLNHDAMYWYRQDPGQGLRLIYYSQIVNDFQKGDIAEGYSVSREKKESFPLTVTSAQKNPTAFYLCASSAQGVVSGYTFGSGTRLTVV.

This clone is a singleton in its sample. This rearrangement joins TRBV7-3 to TRBJ2-3; D remains unclear. Deletions cut 5 bases from V and 0 bases from J, with 6 bases between. The CDR3 spans 13 residues. The germline V gene encodes CDR1 SGHTA and CDR2 FQGTGA. The CDR3 reads CASSVSSTDTQYF. For the CDR3, the DNA is TGTGCCAGCAGCGTATCGAGCACAGATACGCAGTATTTT. Full variable domain (missing parts from reference TRBV7-3 and TRBJ2-3): GAGVSQTPSNKVTEKGKYVELRCDPISGHTALYWYRQSLGQGPEFLIYFQGTGAADDSGLPNDRFFAVRPEGSVSTLKIQRTERGDSAVYLCASSVSSTDTQYFGPGTRLTVL.

This chain connects TRBV27 to TRBJ1-5; no clear D. Trimming took 5 bases from V and 0 from J, leaving 17 bases between them. Germline assignment: CDR1 MNHEY and CDR2 SMNVEV (reference sequence). This CDR3 is built from 17 residues. CDR3 DNA sequence: TGTGCCAGCAGTCTCGGTGGAGGCGGCCATAGCAATCAGCCCCAGCATTTT. Amino acid sequence: CASSLGGGGHSNQPQHF.

The count of this clone is one. This chain uses TRBV7-2 with TRBJ1-1; D gene uncertain. This CDR3 region has 13 residues. Germline lookup yields CDR1 SGHTA and CDR2 FQGNSA. V dropped 6 bases and J dropped 0 bases, with 8 bases sitting between them. In DNA form, the CDR3 reads TGTGCCAGCAGTTACACAGTGAACACTGAAGCTTTCTTT. This sequence encodes CASSYTVNTEAFF.

This clone appeared a single time. The V and J genes are TRBV6-2 or TRBV6-3 and TRBJ1-1; 10 bases agree with TRBD1. J gave up 0 bases and V 4 bases, and 5 bases lay outside the gene matches. CDR3 length: 16 residues. Germline lookup yields CDR1 MNHEY and CDR2 SVGEGT. The CDR3 here is CASSSWTGGMNTEAFF. The CDR3 DNA follows: TGTGCCAGCAGTTCTTGGACAGGGGGGATGAACACTGAAGCTTTCTTT.

The CDR3 is CASSPTSGAQETQYF. As DNA, the CDR3 is TGTGCCAGCAGCCCAACTAGCGGGGCTCAAGAGACCCAGTACTTC. The rearrangement uses TRBV4-2 and TRBJ2-5; TRBD2 matches at 10 bases. Germline assignment: CDR1 LGHNA and CDR2 YNFKEQ. This CDR3 spans 15 amino acids. Germline trimming cut 4 bases from V and 2 bases from J; bases unmatched to any gene: 4.

This sequence joins TRBV7-3 and TRBJ2-3; D is unresolved. The germline V and J ends were trimmed by 2 bases and 4 bases, with 10 bases remaining between them. The germline CDR1 and CDR2 sequences are SGHTA and FQGTGA. The CDR3 covers 14 residues. The CDR3 is CASSLLGSADTQYF. The CDR3 coding sequence is TGTGCCAGCAGCTTACTAGGTTCCGCAGATACGCAGTATTTT.

The rearrangement uses TRBV5-1 and TRBJ1-2; no clear D. The V end lost 7 bases, the J end lost 0 bases, and 16 bases lay between the germline ends. Per germline, CDR1 SGHRS and CDR2 YFSETQ. CDR3 length: 15 amino acids. CDR3 coding DNA: TGCGCCAGCCGGACCCAGAGCGGAGCTAACTATGGCTACACCTTC. Its protein product is CASRTQSGANYGYTF. The full variable domain, rest sourced from reference TRBV5-1 and TRBJ1-2, is KAGVTQTPRYLIKTRGQQVTLSCSPISGHRSVSWYQQTPGQGLQFLFEYFSETQRNKGNFPGRFSGRQFSNSRSEMNVSTLELGDSALYLCASRTQSGANYGYTFGSGTRLTVV.

The chain carries TRBV2 and TRBJ1-1; weak D call: TRBD1 (5 bases). This CDR3 has 13 amino acids. Trimming stripped 2 bases from V and 6 bases from J, with 10 bases between. Germline V gives CDR1 SNHLY, CDR2 FYNNEI. The CDR3, as DNA: TGTGCCAGCAGTGAACAGGGAGGGCCTGAAGCTTTCTTT. This gives the protein CASSEQGGPEAFF.

This chain uses TRBV25-1 with TRBJ2-1; 9 positions match TRBD1. The length of the CDR3 is 15 residues. The ends lost 8 bases at V and 8 bases at J; junction bases unmatched: 13. Germline assignment: CDR1 MGHDK and CDR2 SYGVNS. The CDR3 coding sequence is TGTGCCAGCGGAAAGACGGGACAGGGTGTGGATGAGCAGTTCTTC. This gives the protein CASGKTGQGVDEQFF.

This clone was seen just once. The chain carries TRBV11-2 and TRBJ1-4, with TRBD1 matching over 9 bases. The CDR3 loop spans 15 amino acids. The germline gives CDR1 SGHAT, CDR2 FQNNGV. J lost 7 bases, V lost 5 bases, and 8 bases had no gene match. In nucleotides, the CDR3 is TGTGCCAGCAGCACCACAGGGGGCTTAGGTGAAAAACTGTTTTTT. Its translation is CASSTTGGLGEKLFF. Full variable domain (missing parts from reference TRBV11-2 and TRBJ1-4): EAGVAQSPRYKIIEKRQSVAFWCNPISGHATLYWYQQILGQGPKLLIQFQNNGVVDDSQLPKDRFSAERLKGVDSTLKIQPAKLEDSAVYLCASSTTGGLGEKLFFGSGTQLSVL.

The chain combines TRBV6-1 with TRBJ1-5; perhaps TRBD1 as D (6 bases). Germline V gene data show CDR1 as MNHNS and CDR2 as SASEGT. The CDR3 covers 17 residues. The V gene lost 2 bases and the J gene lost 9 bases, with 23 bases spanning the gap. The CDR3 nucleotides are TGTGCCAGCAGTGAAAAAGGGTTGGGGCAGGGGTCCTGGCCCCAGCATTTT. It specifies CASSEKGLGQGSWPQHF.